One and the same sample provided the 32 T cell receptor beta chains below, sequenced in a study of CD8+CD57+ T cells in acquired aplastic anemia. All sequencing subjects had displayed CD8+CD57+ cell expansion on flow cytometry. TCR beta VDJ and CDR3 profiling used genomic DNA as template. TCRdb itself ran the reads through MiXCR, one entry per CDR3 protein. The sample holds 200,000 to 250,000 distinct CDR3 sequences; about half are singletons and the top ten take around 20%. Sequences were obtained from sorted CD4+, CD8+, or CD8+CD57+ T cells (not recorded which) from PBMCs. The receptors were sampled from a human donor with aplastic anemia.

The gene calls are TRBV2 and TRBJ1-5; TRBD1 is a possible D gene (6 bases). V lost 3 bases, J lost 6 bases, and 15 bases lay in between. CDR1 SNHLY and CDR2 FYNNEI come from the germline V gene. The CDR3 extends over 15 amino acids. CDR3 sequence (DNA): TGTGCCAGCAGTGAGGGAGGGGGGGGGTCTCAGCCCCAGCATTTT. This encodes CASSEGGGGSQPQHF.

On this clonotype itself: Possible read error: a much larger clone is one base away. The genes are TRBV2 and TRBJ2-2; 9 bases match TRBD1. This CDR3 region has 15 residues. CDR1 SNHLY and CDR2 FYNNEI come from the germline V gene. The CDR3 is CASSESTGGTGGLFF. The CDR3 coding sequence is TGTGCCAGCAGTGAAAGTACAGGGGGCACCGGGGGGCTGTTTTTT.

This clonotype was found many times. This chain connects TRBV7-9 to TRBJ2-7; possibly TRBD2 for D (5 bases). Germline V gene data show CDR1 as SEHNR and CDR2 as FQNEAQ (reference sequence). This CDR3 spans 16 amino acids. V lost 5 bases, J lost 6 bases, and 23 bases lay in between. The CDR3 reads CASSLTPGLTFGEQYF. DNA for the CDR3: TGTGCCAGCAGCCTCACCCCCGGACTTACCTTTGGCGAGCAGTACTTC.

The chain employs TRBV7-8 and TRBJ2-1, with D tentatively TRBD2 (6 bases). This CDR3 comprises 17 residues. Trimming took 0 bases from V and 6 from J, leaving 18 bases between them. Germline lookup yields CDR1 SGHVS and CDR2 FQNEAQ. The CDR3: CASSLALYSGPGNEQFF. The CDR3 DNA follows: TGTGCCAGCAGCTTAGCGCTCTACAGCGGGCCTGGCAATGAGCAGTTCTTC.

At least ten counts were recorded for this clonotype. The rearrangement joins TRBV19 to TRBJ1-6, with unresolved D. Germline V gene sequence: CDR1 LNHDA, CDR2 SQIVND (reference sequence). This CDR3 is built from 13 residues. The V end lost 5 bases, the J end lost 7 bases, and 9 bases lay between the germline ends. The CDR3 DNA reads TGTGCCAGTAGTGTCCTCACGAATTCACCCCTCCACTTT. Protein sequence: CASSVLTNSPLHF.

This clonotype has at least ten counts. The V call is TRBV12-3 or TRBV12-4, the J call TRBJ2-6, with D possibly being TRBD1 or TRBD2 (5 bases each). CDR3 size: 17 residues. V was trimmed by 3 bases and J by 0 bases, leaving 12 bases between them. The CDR3 sequence is CASSFGARSSGANVLTF. The DNA for the CDR3 is TGTGCCAGCAGTTTCGGGGCCCGTAGCTCTGGGGCCAACGTCCTGACTTTC.

This clonotype was counted a few times. A much larger clone differs from this one at a single base, so this may be a read error. The chain recombines TRBV11-2 with TRBJ1-1, with D maybe TRBD1 (5 bases). V lost 2 bases and J 12 bases, leaving 13 bases between the germline ends. The CDR3 consists of 12 residues. Looked up from germline, CDR1 is SGHAT and CDR2 is FQNNGV. The CDR3: CASSLNGGTPFF. In DNA, the CDR3 is TGTGCCAGCAGCTTAAACGGGGGAACGCCTTTCTTT.

This clonotype has at least ten counts. The chain has TRBV19 and TRBJ2-7; 8 bases agree with TRBD1. Trimming at V came to 0 bases and at J to 3 bases, leaving 13 bases not matched to a gene. This CDR3 has 18 residues. CDR1 LNHDA and CDR2 SQIVND come from the germline V gene (reference sequence). This CDR3 reads CASSIDWRKTGAIYEQYF. The CDR3 region has the DNA TGTGCCAGTAGTATAGATTGGCGGAAGACAGGGGCAATCTACGAGCAGTACTTC.

The V gene is TRBV7-2, the J gene TRBJ1-2; no clear D gene. The CDR3 length is 12 residues. With 5 bases removed from V and 6 bases from J, the gap between germline ends came to 10 bases. The germline V gene encodes CDR1 SGHTA and CDR2 FQGNSA. The DNA for the CDR3 is TGTGCCAGCAGCCCCTCGTATGATGGCTACACCTTC. Amino acids: CASSPSYDGYTF.

This clonotype appeared many times. The chain uses TRBV4-1 and TRBJ2-5; TRBD2 aligns across 9 bases. This CDR3 region has 16 residues. Losses at the gene ends were 1 base for V and 5 bases for J; bases not matched to a gene: 8. The germline CDR1 and CDR2 sequences are MGHRA and YSYEKL. The CDR3 loop reads CASSQAAGGPLETQYF. In nucleotides, the CDR3 is TGCGCCAGCAGCCAAGCCGCGGGGGGGCCGTTGGAGACCCAGTACTTC.

This clonotype was counted ten times or more. The chain carries TRBV6-5 and TRBJ1-2; D is unresolved. This CDR3 is built from 12 residues. The ends were cut back, 7 bases at V and 4 bases at J, with 10 bases in the middle. CDR1 is MNHEY and CDR2 is SVGAGI in the germline V gene. CDR3 DNA sequence: TGTGCCAGCAAGAGACGGGGCTATGGCTACACCTTC. Its protein product is CASKRRGYGYTF.

As for this clonotype: Just one base apart from a much larger clone, this may be a read error. This CDR3 reads CASSLVAGGSCEQYF. In nucleotides, the CDR3 is TGTGCCAGCAGCTTGGTTGCGGGGGGCTCCTGCGAGCAGTACTTC. V gene TRBV2 combines with J gene TRBJ2-7; 8 nucleotides align to TRBD2. This CDR3 has 15 residues. Germline V gene sequence: CDR1 SNHLY, CDR2 FYNNEI. Drawing the rest from reference TRBV2 and TRBJ2-7, the complete variable domain is EPEVTQTPSHQVTQMGQEVILRCVPISNHLYFYWYRQILGQKVEFLVSFYNNEISEKSEIFDDQFSVERPDGSNFTLKIRSTKLEDSAMYFCASSLVAGGSCEQYFGPGTRLTVT.

The table lists this clonotype with a count of one. This chain uses TRBV2 with TRBJ1-3, with D hard to call. The V gene's germline CDR1 is SNHLY and CDR2 FYNNEI. Deletions cut 4 bases from V and 3 bases from J, with 10 bases between. The CDR3 is 14 amino acids. The CDR3 region has the DNA TGTGCCAGCAGTGGAGAGGTTCTTGGAAACACCATATATTTT. Translation gives CASSGEVLGNTIYF.

This clonotype was counted at least ten times. V is TRBV7-2 and J is TRBJ1-2, with 7 nucleotides matching TRBD1. CDR1 and CDR2 (germline): SGHTA, FQGNSA. Trimming removed 5 bases from V and 0 bases from J; junction bases left unmatched: 6. The CDR3 consists of 15 residues. This chain's CDR3 is CASSRGQEANYGYTF. The CDR3 DNA reads as TGTGCCAGCAGCCGAGGACAGGAGGCTAACTATGGCTACACCTTC.

The chain is built from TRBV10-3 and TRBJ1-6; D not resolved. CDR1 and CDR2 (germline): ENHRY, SYGVKD. This CDR3 contains 12 residues. Trimming removed 10 bases at V and 10 bases at J, with 14 bases between. CDR3: CASSHPLSPLHF. The CDR3 nucleotides read TGTGCCAGCAGCCACCCGCTGTCACCCCTCCACTTT.

The chain couples TRBV2 to TRBJ1-2; D remains ambiguous. CDR1 SNHLY and CDR2 FYNNEI come from the germline V gene. This CDR3 is 11 amino acids long. V was trimmed by 6 bases and J by 8 bases, leaving 10 bases between them. The CDR3 reads CASSLTWGYTF. As DNA, the CDR3 is TGTGCCAGCAGCTTAACGTGGGGCTACACCTTC. Drawing the rest from reference TRBV2 and TRBJ1-2, the complete variable domain is EPEVTQTPSHQVTQMGQEVILRCVPISNHLYFYWYRQILGQKVEFLVSFYNNEISEKSEIFDDQFSVERPDGSNFTLKIRSTKLEDSAMYFCASSLTWGYTFGSGTRLTVV.

The chain has TRBV27 and TRBJ1-3, with TRBD1 matching over 7 bases. The ends lost 2 bases at V and 8 bases at J; junction bases unmatched: 6. The V gene's germline CDR1 is MNHEY and CDR2 SMNVEV (reference sequence). The CDR3 is 14 amino acids. DNA for the CDR3: TGTGCCAGCAGTTTAGGAGGGGGCGGGCACACCATATATTTT. Translation: CASSLGGGGHTIYF.

This clonotype was observed at least ten times. This sequence joins TRBV3-1 and TRBJ2-5; a weak D match, TRBD2 (7 bases). In germline, CDR1 is LGHDT, CDR2 YNNKEL (reference sequence). This CDR3 comprises 14 residues. The V end was cut by 2 bases, the J end by 9 bases, with 16 bases between. CDR3 nucleotide sequence: TGTGCCAGCAGCCAACGAGGGGGGGATGGGGCCCAGTACTTC. Its translation is CASSQRGGDGAQYF.

This clonotype was recorded a few times. The chain links TRBV28 to TRBJ2-7; D is possibly TRBD1 (7 bases). CDR3 length equals 15 residues. Germline-derived CDR1 and CDR2 are MDHEN and SYDVKM. Trimming removed 8 bases from V and 4 bases from J, with 21 bases in between. The CDR3 loop is CASLPPDPGGYEQYF. As DNA, the CDR3 is TGTGCCAGCCTCCCCCCCGACCCAGGGGGGTACGAGCAGTACTTC.

In this sample, this clonotype turned up a few times. The V call is TRBV3-1, the J call TRBJ1-3; D uncertain. This CDR3 has 15 amino acids. V gave up 0 bases and J gave up 0 bases, with 6 bases separating them. Germline CDR1 and CDR2: LGHDT and YNNKEL (reference sequence). The CDR3 is CASSQDRPSGNTIYF. Written as DNA, the CDR3 is TGTGCCAGCAGCCAAGATAGGCCCTCTGGAAACACCATATATTTT.

This clonotype has a count of ten or more. The genes are TRBV20-1 and TRBJ2-7, with TRBD1 identical over 7 bases. V shed 0 bases, J shed 1 base, and the junction held 9 bases outside the gene matches. The CDR3 extends over 16 amino acids. Per germline, CDR1 DFQATT and CDR2 SNEGSKA (reference sequence). CDR3 nucleotides: TGCAGTGCTAGAGATTCTAGACAGGGCAAATCCTACGAGCAGTACTTC. Translation gives CSARDSRQGKSYEQYF.

On this clonotype itself: This could be a read error, since a much larger clone is one nucleotide away. The chain has TRBV11-2 and TRBJ2-1, with 14 bases aligning to TRBD2. Germline V gene sequence: CDR1 SGHAT, CDR2 FQNNGV. The length of the CDR3 is 16 residues. CDR3 sequence (DNA): TGTGCCAGCAGCTTGGGGACTAGCGGGGGCTACAATGGGCAGTTCTTC. Amino acids: CASSLGTSGGYNGQFF.

The sample holds many counts of this clonotype. V gene TRBV15 combines with J gene TRBJ2-5; TRBD1 matches 7 bases. The ends lost 0 bases at V and 1 base at J; junction bases unmatched: 2. Germline assignment: CDR1 LNHNV and CDR2 YYDKDF (reference sequence). The CDR3 has 15 residues. CDR3 in amino acids: CATSREGQSQETQYF. CDR3 coding DNA: TGTGCCACCAGCAGAGAGGGACAGTCCCAAGAGACCCAGTACTTC.

This clonotype was detected ten times or more. The chain employs TRBV5-1 and TRBJ1-2; 10 positions agree with TRBD1. CDR1 SGHRS and CDR2 YFSETQ come from the germline V gene. This CDR3 is 14 amino acids long. The V and J ends lost 1 base and 8 bases, in that order; junction bases with no gene match: 5. The DNA for the CDR3 is TGCGCCAGCAGCTTGTCAGGGACAGGGGAAGGCTACACCTTC. It translates to CASSLSGTGEGYTF.

For this clonotype: A much larger clone lies a single base off, so this may be a read error. This chain uses TRBV4-2 with TRBJ2-3, with D perhaps matching TRBD1 (6 bases). The V gene lost 4 bases and the J gene lost 4 bases, with 12 bases spanning the gap. Germline V gene data show CDR1 as LGHNA and CDR2 as YNFKEQ. CDR3 length equals 14 residues. CDR3 residues: CASSRGQYADTQYF. The CDR3 bases are TGTGCCAGCAGCCGTGGACAGTACGCAGATACGCAGTATTTT.

The genes are TRBV2 and TRBJ2-5, with D hard to call. CDR1 and CDR2 from the germline V gene are SNHLY and FYNNEI. V lost 5 bases and J lost 1, with 23 bases in between. The CDR3 extends over 18 amino acids. The CDR3 spells CASSRKWIVGTSQETQYF. CDR3 nucleotide sequence: TGTGCCAGCAGTAGGAAGTGGATTGTGGGAACCAGCCAAGAGACCCAGTACTTC.

This clonotype was seen repeatedly, ten times or more. V and J are TRBV12-3 or TRBV12-4 and TRBJ2-5; D gene ambiguous. Trimming removed 5 bases from V and 1 base from J, with 8 bases in between. The CDR3 covers 13 residues. DNA for the CDR3: TGTGCCAGCAGTGATCCTTTCCAAGAGACCCAGTACTTC. It yields the protein CASSDPFQETQYF.

This clonotype has ten or more counts. The chain links TRBV28 to TRBJ2-3, with TRBD2 as a possible D gene (6 bases). The ends were cut back, 7 bases at V and 11 bases at J, with 16 bases in the middle. Germline V gene sequence: CDR1 MDHEN, CDR2 SYDVKM. This CDR3 has 12 residues. DNA of the CDR3: TGTGCCAGCACTACTGGGGGGACGCGGCAGTATTTT. Protein sequence: CASTTGGTRQYF.

The rearrangement joins TRBV12-3 or TRBV12-4 to TRBJ2-4, with 7 bases matching TRBD1. The CDR3 has 15 residues. The J segment lost 0 bases and the V segment lost 6 bases, leaving 5 bases of the junction unmatched. The DNA of the CDR3 is TGTGCCAGCAGCCCCGACAGGGAAGCCAAAAACATTCAGTACTTC. It specifies CASSPDREAKNIQYF.

This clonotype came up many times. The chain couples TRBV7-9 to TRBJ2-7, with unresolved D. CDR1 SEHNR and CDR2 FQNEAQ come from the germline V gene (reference sequence). The length of the CDR3 is 11 residues. The V gene lost 5 bases and the J gene lost 3 bases, with 5 bases spanning the gap. CDR3 sequence: CASSPLYEQYF. CDR3 nucleotide sequence: TGTGCCAGCAGCCCGCTCTACGAGCAGTACTTC.

This clonotype has at least ten counts. The rearrangement links TRBV6-5 to TRBJ1-2, with D possibly TRBD1 on 5 matching bases. The CDR3 runs 13 residues. Germline V gene lookup returns CDR1 MNHEY and CDR2 SVGAGI. V lost 6 bases to trimming and J lost 0 bases, with 8 bases between them. The CDR3 spells CASRGTANYGYTF. CDR3 bases: TGTGCCAGCAGGGGGACGGCTAACTATGGCTACACCTTC.

The CDR3 nucleotides read TGTGCCAGCAGGGGGCTAGGGGCCAACGTCCTGACTTTC. Its translation is CASRGLGANVLTF. The chain joins TRBV9 to TRBJ2-6, with D possibly being TRBD1 (5 bases). The V end was cut by 5 bases, the J end by 4 bases, with 7 bases between. The CDR3 is 13 amino acids. Germline CDR1 reads SGDLS; CDR2 reads YYNGEE. Full variable domain (outside the CDR3, taken from reference TRBV9 and TRBJ2-6): DSGVTQTPKHLITATGQRVTLRCSPRSGDLSVYWYQQSLDQGLQFLIQYYNGEERAKGNILERFSAQQFPDLHSELNLSSLELGDSALYFCASRGLGANVLTFGAGSRLTVL.